One sample yielded the 32 T cell receptor beta chains listed below, sequenced in a study of tumor and adjacent non-tumor tissue in lung cancer. A modified ARM-PCR protocol with three rounds of nested PCR amplified TCRbeta. TCRdb reanalysed the multiplex PCR reads using MiXCR and keeps one entry per CDR3 protein. The repertoire includes over 85,000 distinct CDR3 sequences, nearly 85% of them detected once, and approximately 24% sits in the top ten. This sample's RNA came from whole unsorted tissue. The sequenced material came from lung tumor tissue. All receptors come from a man between 65 and 85 years old with non-small cell lung cancer.

Concerning this clonotype: An end of the junction differs from the germline gene, which may be a read error. V and J are TRBV6-6 and TRBJ1-5; 7 bases match TRBD1. The germline V gene encodes CDR1 MNHNY and CDR2 SVGAGI (reference sequence). The CDR3 spans 15 residues. CDR3 sequence: CTSSIIGGFNQPQHF. The DNA of the CDR3 is TGTACCAGCAGTATCATAGGGGGCTTCAATCAGCCCCAGCATTTT.

Details on this clonotype: An end of the junction does not agree with germline; a read error may underlie this. This chain uses TRBV6-5 with TRBJ2-7; D remains ambiguous. This CDR3 contains 12 residues. Germline CDR1 is MNHEY and CDR2 is SVGAGI. CDR3 nucleotide sequence: TGTGTCAGCACCAGAGATGGGTACGAGCAGTATTTC. It translates to CVSTRDGYEQYF.

This clonotype was detected only a few times. The junction shows a germline mismatch at one end, possibly a read error. The chain recombines TRBV6-5 with TRBJ2-2; D is undetermined. Germline CDR1 and CDR2: MNHEY and SVGAGI. The CDR3 is 16 residues long. The CDR3 region has the DNA TGTGCCAGCGGTTACTCTGCGGACCCAAACACCGGGGAGCTGTTTTTT. It encodes CASGYSADPNTGELFF.

Concerning this clonotype: The junction differs from germline at one of its ends, possibly a read error. V gene TRBV11-2 combines with J gene TRBJ2-2; possibly TRBD2 for D (5 bases). This CDR3 has 15 residues. Per germline, CDR1 SGHAT and CDR2 FQNNGV. In nucleotides, the CDR3 is TGTGCCAACAGCCCATGCGGAACGTACACCCGGGAACTGTTTTTT. Translated, it gives CANSPCGTYTRELFF.

With regard to this clonotype: Germline is not matched at one junction end, which may reflect a read error. This chain joins TRBV6-2 or TRBV6-3 and TRBJ2-3; D perhaps matches TRBD1 (5 bases). The length of the CDR3 is 17 residues. Germline V gene sequence: CDR1 MNHEY, CDR2 SVGEGT. The CDR3, as DNA: TGCGCCAGCAGTTACCCTATGACAGTAGGCCGCCAGGATACGCAGTATTTT. Encoded protein: CASSYPMTVGRQDTQYF.

This clonotype was seen a few times. The chain recombines TRBV15 with TRBJ2-1; TRBD2 matches at 9 bases. CDR1 and CDR2 (germline): LNHNV, YYDKDF (reference sequence). With 3 bases clipped from V and 7 bases from J, the junction kept 10 bases outside the gene matches. This CDR3 is built from 16 residues. The CDR3 protein is CATSSRRAGGRNEQFF. Written as DNA, the CDR3 is TGTGCCACCAGCAGCCGGCGCGCGGGAGGGCGGAATGAGCAGTTCTTC.

Concerning this clonotype itself: The germline gene is not matched at one end of the junction; a read error may be the cause. The V gene is TRBV10-3, the J gene TRBJ2-7, with TRBD1 as a possible D gene (5 bases). The CDR3 totals 14 residues. Germline CDR1 ENHRY, CDR2 SYGVKD. The CDR3 sequence is CAISGAGNPYEHYF. Here the CDR3 DNA reads TGTGCCATAAGTGGTGCAGGGAACCCCTACGAGCACTACTTC.

Note on this clonotype: This may stem from a read error, because a much larger clone lies one nucleotide away. The rearrangement joins TRBV28 to TRBJ2-5; no clear D. The germline V gene encodes CDR1 MDHEN and CDR2 SYDVKM. The CDR3 length is 13 residues. The CDR3 spells CASRTVIQETRYF. Here the CDR3 DNA reads TGTGCCAGCCGGACGGTAATACAAGAGACCCGGTACTTC.

Remarks on this clonotype: Without the conserved terminal phenylalanine or tryptophan, this CDR3 likely stems from a read error. The CDR3 nucleotides read TGTACCAGCAGCAAGATCCAAACCACCCGAGAGACCCAGTACCTC. This encodes CTSSKIQTTRETQYL. J is TRBJ2-5 and V is TRBV11-3; no reliable D call. The CDR3 loop spans 15 amino acids. CDR1 and CDR2 (germline): SGHNT, YENEEA.

As concerns this clonotype: This sequence may be a read error, since a much larger clone differs from it by one base. This is likely a read error, given that the CDR3 carries no conserved phenylalanine or tryptophan at its end. The V gene is TRBV28, the J gene TRBJ1-6, with D uncertain. V dropped 3 bases and J dropped 7 bases, with 10 bases sitting between them. The CDR3 covers 14 residues. The germline V gene encodes CDR1 MDHEN and CDR2 SYDVKM. This CDR3 is CASSFILGNSPLHL. In nucleotides, the CDR3 is TGTGCCAGCAGTTTTATTCTCGGGAATTCACCCCTCCACCTT.

In its sample, this clonotype was seen once. One end of the junction is discordant with germline, which a read error may explain. V gene TRBV20-1 combines with J gene TRBJ1-4, with TRBD1 matching 7 bases. This CDR3 comprises 14 residues. Germline loops: CDR1 DFQATT, CDR2 SNEGSKA (reference sequence). The CDR3 loop is CSTREDTQGEKLFF. The DNA of the CDR3 is TGCAGTACTAGAGAGGACACACAGGGGGAAAAACTGTTTTTT.

A word on this clonotype: This likely comes from a read error, as the CDR3 has no conserved phenylalanine or tryptophan at its end. The chain carries TRBV12-3 or TRBV12-4 and TRBJ1-1, with a tentative D call TRBD1 (6 bases). The CDR3 extends over 13 amino acids. CDR3 coding DNA: TGTGGCAGCAGTTTTCGGGACATACAGAAAGCTTTCCTT. It yields the protein CGSSFRDIQKAFL.

With regard to this clonotype: This clone may be a read error of a much larger clone one base away. The CDR3 region is CAGSLEHTEAFF. The CDR3 region has the DNA TGCGCCGGCAGTTTGGAGCACACTGAAGCTTTCTTT. The chain joins TRBV10-2 to TRBJ1-1; the D is unclear. CDR3 length: 12 residues. Germline CDR1 and CDR2: WSHSY and SAAADI.

As for this clonotype: Mismatch with germline at one junction end may stem from a read error. The chain joins TRBV12-3 or TRBV12-4 to TRBJ2-5; perhaps TRBD1 as D (6 bases). This CDR3 has 14 residues. CDR3 DNA: TGTGCCAGCAGTTTAAGGGACATACAAGAGACACAGTACTTC. Amino acid sequence: CASSLRDIQETQYF.

In the case of this clonotype: An end of the junction does not agree with germline; a read error may underlie this. The chain has TRBV4-1 and TRBJ2-3; 8 bases are a match to TRBD1. The CDR3 runs 19 residues. Germline V gene sequence: CDR1 MGHRA, CDR2 YSYEKL. Here the CDR3 reads CVSSQDGPRGRGLTGTQYF. The CDR3, as DNA: TGCGTCAGCAGCCAAGATGGCCCCAGGGGCAGGGGGCTTACAGGTACGCAGTATTTT.

Concerning this clonotype itself: Sequence at one end of the junction differs from germline and may be a read error. The CDR3 protein is CASSPLEGGTGELFF. As DNA, the CDR3 is TGTGCCAGCAGCCCCCTAGAAGGGGGGACCGGGGAACTGTTTTTT. The chain joins TRBV11-2 to TRBJ2-2; D could derive from TRBD1 or TRBD2 (6 bases each). The CDR3 extends over 15 amino acids. Germline CDR1 and CDR2: SGHAT and FQNNGV.

In regard to this clonotype: It is likely a read error, because the conserved phenylalanine at the end of the CDR3 is missing. V and J are TRBV5-5 and TRBJ2-7; TRBD1 agrees at 9 bases. The CDR3 extends over 15 amino acids. Germline lookup yields CDR1 SGHKS and CDR2 YYEKEE (reference sequence). J gave up 7 bases and V 4 bases, and 12 bases lay outside the gene matches. The CDR3 is CASSHPGTGRKEQYS. Here the CDR3 DNA reads TGTGCCAGCAGCCATCCCGGGACAGGGCGTAAAGAGCAGTACTCA.

Regarding this clonotype: The germline gene is not matched at one end of the junction; a read error may be the cause. This sequence joins TRBV5-4 and TRBJ1-1; D uncertain. CDR3 length equals 13 residues. Germline-derived CDR1 and CDR2 are SGHNT and YYREEE (reference sequence). The CDR3 region has the DNA TGTGACAGCAGATTGGATTTTCGGCAAGGAGCTTTCTTT. Translated: CDSRLDFRQGAFF.

Comment on this clonotype: At one of its ends the junction is not consistent with the germline gene, which may arise from a read error. The rearrangement joins TRBV4-1 to TRBJ1-1; D unclear. This CDR3 is 14 amino acids long. The V gene's germline CDR1 is MGHRA and CDR2 YSYEKL. CDR3 coding DNA: TGCGCCAGTAGCCAAGACACTATGAACACTGAAGCTTTCTTT. As protein: CASSQDTMNTEAFF.

In regard to this clonotype: One base away lies a much larger clone, so this may be a sequencing read error. Since the CDR3 does not end with the conserved phenylalanine or tryptophan, this likely comes from a read error. The chain couples TRBV13 to TRBJ1-3; 7 bases are shared with TRBD1. Germline V gene sequence: CDR1 PRHDT, CDR2 FYEKMQ (reference sequence). The CDR3 contains 15 residues. J was trimmed by 3 bases and V by 3 bases; bases with no gene match: 5. CDR3 nucleotide sequence: TGTGCCAGCAGCTTCCTCACAGGGGTTGGAAACACCATATATTCT. Translation gives CASSFLTGVGNTIYS.

Of note for this clonotype: The junction departs from germline at one end; a sequencing error may be responsible. The chain joins TRBV11-2 to TRBJ1-1, with D uncertain. There are 15 residues in the CDR3. Germline V gene lookup returns CDR1 SGHAT and CDR2 FQNNGV. CDR3 loop: CASSFANSSNSEAFF. The CDR3 nucleotides are TGTGCAAGCAGCTTCGCCAATTCAAGTAACAGTGAAGCTTTCTTT.

Concerning this clonotype itself: Sequence at one end of the junction differs from germline and may be a read error. DNA of the CDR3: TGTGCCAGCAGTGTCTCAGGGTACAGGGACGAGGAGTACTTC. It specifies CASSVSGYRDEEYF. This rearrangement joins TRBV9 to TRBJ2-7, with a tentative D call TRBD1 (6 bases). Germline CDR1 is SGDLS and CDR2 is YYNGEE. This CDR3 spans 14 amino acids.

A remark on this clonotype: The germline gene is not matched at one end of the junction; a read error may be the cause. The V call is TRBV4-1, the J call TRBJ1-3, with TRBD1 matching 7 bases. Germline-derived CDR1 and CDR2 are MGHRA and YSYEKL. The CDR3 covers 16 residues. CDR3 in amino acids: CASSQGAGQKSNTTYF. The CDR3 nucleotides read TGCGCCAGCAGCCAAGGCGCGGGACAGAAATCGAACACCACATATTTT.

Many counts were recorded for this clonotype. The chain couples TRBV6-5 to TRBJ2-3, with TRBD1 identical over 9 bases. CDR3 length: 12 amino acids. Losses at the gene ends were 6 bases for V and 12 bases for J; bases not matched to a gene: 7. Germline lookup yields CDR1 MNHEY and CDR2 SVGAGI. For the CDR3, the DNA is TGTGCCAGCAGACAACAGGGGGCAAAACAGTATTTT. As protein: CASRQQGAKQYF.

This clonotype has only a few counts. The CDR3 does not end in the conserved phenylalanine or tryptophan, so this is likely a read error. The chain carries TRBV6-5 and TRBJ2-5; D possibly corresponds to TRBD2 (5 bases). The V gene's germline CDR1 is MNHEY and CDR2 SVGAGI. This CDR3 has 13 residues. This chain's CDR3 is CASRRTRSETQYL. DNA of the CDR3: TGTGCTAGCAGACGTACTAGATCCGAGACCCAGTACCTC.

This clonotype has a count of ten or more. The V call is TRBV6-1, the J call TRBJ2-7; D unclear. This CDR3 is built from 14 residues. Germline V CDR1 and CDR2: MNHNS, SASEGT. V was pared by 3 bases and J by 4 bases, with 13 bases between. As DNA, the CDR3 is TGTGCCAGCAGTGACCCGACGCTTACTTACGAGCAGTACTTC. It encodes CASSDPTLTYEQYF.

In regard to this clonotype: A much larger clone sits a single nucleotide away, making a read error possible. The rearrangement links TRBV5-1 to TRBJ2-3, with D unclear. The CDR3 is 12 residues long. CDR1 SGHRS and CDR2 YFSETQ come from the germline V gene. CDR3 protein: CTSSLITDTQYF. DNA of the CDR3: TGCACCAGCAGCTTGATAACAGATACGCAGTATTTT.

Concerning this clonotype itself: The junction departs from the called germline gene at one end, perhaps through a read error. The CDR3 DNA follows: TGCATTTCACAACTAGCGCCGAGCGTGGAGACTCAGTACTTC. It specifies CISQLAPSVETQYF. The chain combines TRBV20-1 with TRBJ2-5; 7 bases are a match to TRBD2. There are 14 residues in the CDR3. Germline CDR1 DFQATT, CDR2 SNEGSKA (reference sequence).

Regarding this clonotype: The junction departs from the called germline gene at one end, perhaps through a read error. J is TRBJ1-1 and V is TRBV10-3; no definite D call. The germline V gene encodes CDR1 ENHRY and CDR2 SYGVKD. The length of the CDR3 is 14 residues. The CDR3 DNA reads as TGTGCCATAAGTGAGTCAGAAGTAAACACTGAATCTTTCTTT. Protein: CAISESEVNTESFF.

This clonotype appeared once. A much larger clone lies a single base off, so this may be a read error. The J gene is TRBJ2-3, the V gene TRBV28; weak D call: TRBD2 (5 bases). CDR1 and CDR2 (germline): MDHEN, SYDVKM. CDR3 size: 14 residues. DNA of the CDR3: TGTGCCAGCAGTTTTGTCGCGGGCACAGATAGGCAGTATTTT. Residues: CASSFVAGTDRQYF.

Comment on this clonotype: The junction departs from the called germline gene at one end, perhaps through a read error. The rearrangement links TRBV11-1 to TRBJ1-1; D is undetermined. Germline V gene lookup returns CDR1 SGHAT and CDR2 FQDESV (reference sequence). The CDR3 sequence is 13 residues long. The CDR3 protein is CASAPHKGTETFF. CDR3 in DNA: TGTGCCAGCGCCCCCCATAAGGGCACTGAAACTTTCTTT.

The V call is TRBV20-1, the J call TRBJ1-1; D is unresolved. Trimming removed 2 bases at V and 7 bases at J, with 20 bases between. The CDR3 length is 15 residues. In germline, CDR1 is DFQATT, CDR2 SNEGSKA (reference sequence). The CDR3: CSARFPRTVYIEAFF. CDR3 bases: TGCAGTGCTAGATTTCCCCGGACGGTCTACATTGAAGCTTTCTTT.